What follows are 5 T cell receptor beta chains derived from one specimen sequenced in a study of T cell clones after liver transplantation. Libraries were prepared by immunoSEQ multiplex PCR; TCRdb keeps only in-frame clonotypes and omits some of them. The table shows 95,000 to 110,000 clones, with about 88% occurring only once. The sequencing used CD4+ T cells from blood, collected 47 months after liver transplant. These receptor sequences come from a human patient who received a liver transplant. Some T cells may be transferred from the graft donor.

The chain couples TRBV14 to TRBJ1-1; tentatively, D is TRBD1 (6 bases). CDR3 size: 14 residues. Germline-derived CDR1 and CDR2 are SGHDN and FVKESK. The V gene lost 0 bases and the J gene lost 9 bases, with 14 bases spanning the gap. The CDR3 is CASSQDRWRGKAFF. For the CDR3, the DNA is TGTGCCAGCAGCCAAGATCGGTGGAGGGGGAAAGCTTTCTTT. Full variable domain (remainder filled in from reference TRBV14 and TRBJ1-1): EAGVTQFPSHSVIEKGQTVTLRCDPISGHDNLYWYRRVMGKEIKFLLHFVKESKQDESGMPNNRFLAERTGGTYSTLKVQPAELEDSGVYFCASSQDRWRGKAFFGQGTRLTVV.

This clone appeared a single time. J is TRBJ2-7 and V is TRBV7-6, with D perhaps matching TRBD2 (5 bases). V shed 4 bases and J shed 9 bases, with 16 bases lying between them. CDR3 length: 13 amino acids. In germline, CDR1 is SGHVS, CDR2 FNYEAQ. The CDR3 reads CASSSASSGRQYF. The CDR3 nucleotides read TGTGCCAGCAGCTCGGCGTCCTCGGGGAGGCAGTACTTC.

Of note for this clone: The same CDR3 also results from other DNA sequences found in this sample. J is TRBJ1-2 and V is TRBV28, with D possibly being TRBD1 (6 bases). This CDR3 has 14 amino acids. The V gene lost 4 bases and the J gene lost 4 bases, with 13 bases spanning the gap. The germline V gene has CDR1 MDHEN and CDR2 SYDVKM. CDR3 nucleotides: TGTGCCAGCAGTTATGGACAGAGAAGCTATGGCTACACCTTC. This gives the protein CASSYGQRSYGYTF.

The chain recombines TRBV7-7 with TRBJ2-3; D ambiguous. The germline gives CDR1 SSHAT, CDR2 FNYEAQ (reference sequence). This CDR3 comprises 13 residues. Trimming removed 5 bases from V and 6 bases from J, with 12 bases in between. CDR3 residues: CASSPGIGDTQYF. CDR3 nucleotides: TGTGCCAGCAGCCCTGGAATAGGGGATACGCAGTATTTT.

The chain carries TRBV28 and TRBJ1-2; no reliable D call. Germline V CDR1 and CDR2: MDHEN, SYDVKM. This CDR3 contains 14 residues. Trimming took 10 bases from V and 4 from J, leaving 19 bases between them. Here the CDR3 DNA reads TGTGCCATCTCCAGCGACACAACCACCTATGGCTACACCTTC. It codes for CAISSDTTTYGYTF.